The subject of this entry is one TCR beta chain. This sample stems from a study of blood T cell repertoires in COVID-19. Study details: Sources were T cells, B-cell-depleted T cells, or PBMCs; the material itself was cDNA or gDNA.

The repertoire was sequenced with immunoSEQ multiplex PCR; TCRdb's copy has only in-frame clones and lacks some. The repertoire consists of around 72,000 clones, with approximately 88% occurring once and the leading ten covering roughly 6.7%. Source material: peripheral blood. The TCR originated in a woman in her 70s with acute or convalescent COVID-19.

CDR3 nucleotides: TGTGCCATCCGGCTAGCGAACACCGGGGAGCTGTTTTTT. Translating gives CAIRLANTGELFF. The V gene is TRBV6-6, the J gene TRBJ2-2; the D is unclear. V was trimmed by 10 bases and J by 0 bases, leaving 9 bases between them. Germline assignment: CDR1 MNHNY and CDR2 SVGAGI (reference sequence). The CDR3 is 13 residues long.